This T cell receptor beta chain was recorded in a study of CD8+ T cells in alopecia areata. Study findings and constraints: Only one nonresponder was present, which leaves the link between baseline CD8+ expansion and response uncertain.

Specified treatment: oral pan-JAK inhibitor, 5-10 mg twice daily. Obtained from alopecia areata patients were lesional scalp punch biopsies along with peripheral blood. After isolation, RNA underwent reverse transcription to generate cDNA as the sequencing template. This table comes from immunoSEQ multiplex PCR, and its TCRdb copy is limited to in-frame clones, with some not included. The data contain 150,000 to 200,000 clones, approximately 61% of them seen just once; the ten biggest clones take up 1%. The CDR3 is made up of 15 amino acids. In germline, CDR1 is SQVTM, CDR2 ANQGSEA. V dropped 1 base and J dropped 10 bases, with 19 bases sitting between them. With respect to this clone: Its antigen is still unknown.

V is TRBV29-1 and J is TRBJ1-4; D is possibly TRBD1 (6 bases). This specimen was CD4+ T cells sorted from blood, taken at week 24, from a patient treated with tofacitinib. This receptor was taken from a human donor with alopecia areata. CDR3 coding DNA: TGCAGCGTTGAAGTTCAGCGGGGGCGAGTCGGAAAACTGTTTTTT. The encoded protein is CSVEVQRGRVGKLFF.